This T cell receptor (beta chain) was found in a study of early T cells in non-severe SARS-CoV-2 infection. Study details: Bulk RNA from unsorted whole blood was sequenced; chains were unpaired.

The ends were cut back, 0 bases at V and 9 bases at J, with 10 bases in the middle. The CDR3 length is 13 residues. Germline lookup yields CDR1 MGHRA and CDR2 YSYEKL. Individual cDNA molecules were tagged with unique molecular identifiers, the study reported. Each CDR3 protein is one row after TCRdb ran MiXCR on the 5' RACE reads. The profile shows some 78,000 distinct CDR3 sequences, 13% of them singletons. This clonotype was counted between two and nine times. This TCR came from an adult who was a healthcare worker with PCR-confirmed SARS-CoV-2 infection or an uninfected control (not recorded which). The sample taken for sequencing was whole blood. The rearrangement uses TRBV4-1 and TRBJ2-3, with D uncertain. The CDR3 sequence: CASSQERLSTQYF. The DNA of the CDR3 is TGCGCCAGCAGCCAAGAGAGGCTCTCCACGCAGTATTTT.